The 10 T cell receptor beta chains reported below all come from one sample, sequenced in a study of blood T cell repertoires in COVID-19. Using immunoSEQ multiplex PCR, the repertoire was profiled, and TCRdb retains in-frame clones only, with some absent. Counted here are 190,000 or so clones, roughly 90% occurring once; the ten biggest clones make up 0.7% to 0.8%. The source material was peripheral blood. The receptors originated from a woman aged 70 to 79 with acute or convalescent COVID-19.

There are a few counts of this clone. The chain links TRBV5-1 to TRBJ1-1; 10 nucleotides match TRBD1. V shed 4 bases and J 3 bases; nucleotides not matched to a gene: 9. Germline lookup yields CDR1 SGHRS and CDR2 YFSETQ. The CDR3 extends over 16 amino acids. CDR3 residues: CASSRDRGRWDTEAFF. In DNA form, the CDR3 reads TGCGCCAGCAGCCGTGACAGGGGGCGATGGGACACTGAAGCTTTCTTT.

The chain joins TRBV5-5 to TRBJ1-1, with D uncertain. Trimming pared 1 base from V and 0 bases from J, leaving 10 bases between. Germline V gene sequence: CDR1 SGHKS, CDR2 YYEKEE (reference sequence). The CDR3 loop spans 15 amino acids. This CDR3 reads CASSLYFVLNTEAFF. CDR3 nucleotide sequence: TGTGCCAGCAGCTTGTACTTTGTACTGAACACTGAAGCTTTCTTT.

This chain links TRBV2 with TRBJ2-4; D not certain. Germline V gives CDR1 SNHLY, CDR2 FYNNEI. This CDR3 comprises 15 residues. Trimming removed 2 bases at V and 2 bases at J, with 10 bases between. CDR3 sequence reads: CASSELEQSKNIQYF. CDR3 DNA sequence: TGTGCCAGCAGTGAACTCGAACAGTCCAAAAACATTCAGTACTTC.

The chain employs TRBV18 and TRBJ1-6; a possible D gene is TRBD1 (5 bases). There are 15 residues in the CDR3. The germline V gene encodes CDR1 KGHSH and CDR2 LQKENI. V shed 1 base and J shed 8 bases, with 12 bases lying between them. The CDR3 coding sequence is TGTGCCAGCTCACCACTACAGGCGAAGGATTCACCCCTCCACTTT. The encoded protein is CASSPLQAKDSPLHF.

Only one count was recorded for this clone. The J gene is TRBJ1-1, the V gene TRBV5-1; 7 bases are a match to TRBD1. After removal of 2 bases from V and 3 bases from J, the junction contained 4 bases not matched to a gene. The CDR3 length is 14 residues. Germline CDR1 reads SGHRS; CDR2 reads YFSETQ. The CDR3, as DNA: TGCGCCAGCAGCTTAAGACAGGGATACACTGAAGCTTTCTTT. It is translated as CASSLRQGYTEAFF.

This sequence joins TRBV18 and TRBJ2-7; TRBD2 agrees at 7 bases. Germline V gene lookup returns CDR1 KGHSH and CDR2 LQKENI. V lost 1 base to trimming and J lost 7 bases; unmatched junction nucleotides: 13. This CDR3 has 16 amino acids. Here the CDR3 reads CASSPLGQGGVREQYF. The CDR3 DNA is TGTGCCAGCTCACCACTCGGGCAGGGAGGGGTCCGGGAGCAGTACTTC.

This clone was counted ten times or more. The rearrangement links TRBV5-4 to TRBJ2-1; 10 bases are a match to TRBD1. Germline assignment: CDR1 SGHNT and CDR2 YYREEE (reference sequence). This CDR3 has 13 amino acids. The junction had 6 bases not matched to a gene; V was cut back by 0 bases and J by 15 bases. DNA of the CDR3: TGTGCCAGCAGCTTGGTATCCGGGGACAGGGGGTTCTTC. This sequence encodes CASSLVSGDRGFF.

The rearrangement uses TRBV10-3 and TRBJ2-7; weak D call: TRBD2 (5 bases). V dropped 6 bases and J dropped 1 base, with 10 bases sitting between them. Germline CDR1 ENHRY, CDR2 SYGVKD. The CDR3 has 13 amino acids. DNA of the CDR3: TGTGCCATCAGGACCCCGGGGTCCTACGAGCAGTACTTC. As protein: CAIRTPGSYEQYF.

V usage is TRBV19 and J usage is TRBJ2-1, with 11 bases that match TRBD1. Germline CDR1 LNHDA, CDR2 SQIVND (reference sequence). The CDR3 is made up of 15 amino acids. V shed 3 bases, J shed 3 bases, and the junction held 1 base outside the gene matches. CDR3 residues: CASSMGTGGYNEQFF. CDR3 sequence (DNA): TGTGCCAGTAGTATGGGGACAGGGGGCTACAATGAGCAGTTCTTC.

J is TRBJ1-1 and V is TRBV3-1 (or the pseudogene TRBV3-2); D is possibly TRBD1 (5 bases). The V end was cut by 2 bases, the J end by 7 bases, with 20 bases between. The CDR3 has 16 amino acids. Germline CDR1 LGHDT, CDR2 YNNKEL (reference sequence). The CDR3 bases are TGTGCCAGCAGCCAAAATGGAAGGGGTCCGACAAGTGAAGCTTTCTTT. Translation gives CASSQNGRGPTSEAFF.